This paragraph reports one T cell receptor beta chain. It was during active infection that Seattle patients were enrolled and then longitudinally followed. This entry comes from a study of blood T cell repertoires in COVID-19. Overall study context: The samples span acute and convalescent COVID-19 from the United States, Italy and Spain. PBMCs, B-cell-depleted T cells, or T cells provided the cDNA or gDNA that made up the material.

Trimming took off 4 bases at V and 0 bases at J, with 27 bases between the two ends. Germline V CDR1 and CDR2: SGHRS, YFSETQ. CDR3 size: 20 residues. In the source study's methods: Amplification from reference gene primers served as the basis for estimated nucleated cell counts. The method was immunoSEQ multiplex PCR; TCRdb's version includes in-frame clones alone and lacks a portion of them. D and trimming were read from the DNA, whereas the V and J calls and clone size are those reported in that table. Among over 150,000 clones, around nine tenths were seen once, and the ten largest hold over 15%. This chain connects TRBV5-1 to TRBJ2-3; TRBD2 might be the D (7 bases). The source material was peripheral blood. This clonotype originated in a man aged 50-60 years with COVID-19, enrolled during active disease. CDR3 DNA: TGCGCCAGCAGCGTTGCGCGGGGGCAGGGCTCAATCCCTAGCACAGATACGCAGTATTTT. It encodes CASSVARGQGSIPSTDTQYF.